Included here is one TCR beta chain sequence, with context. No cognate antigen has been identified for it. Base-call qualities are not available, and no considerably larger clone is one nucleotide away. The germline V gene sets CDR1 to SGHRS and CDR2 to YFSETQ. The germline V end is reduced by 2 bases and the J end by 0 bases; junction bases left unmatched: 6. The CDR3 spans 16 residues, from the cysteine through the phenylalanine. The entry retains the CDR3 DNA only, 48 bases that are in frame from base 1. In the paper's terms, the treatment or condition label means: around 19 received Ad26.COV2.S at low or high dose, single or two shots; about 5 received placebo; per-sample allocation not given. For vaccine and placebo recipients, repertoires were sequenced using samples collected on day 63 after the first injection. Cohort 1b enrolled some 25 adults aged 18-55 years at a single site in Boston, USA, between 29 July and 7 August 2020. Ad26.COV2.S was a replication-incompetent adenovirus type 26 vector expressing a prefusion-stabilized SARS-CoV-2 spike protein from the original Wuhan strain.

These data originate in a study of Ad26.COV2.S vaccination and SARS-CoV-2 variants listed by TCRdb under 2021. Broadly, across the study: Donors in the vaccine arm were drawn from COV1001, a phase I-IIa trial of Ad26.COV2.S in healthy adults that was multicentre, randomized, double-blind and placebo-controlled. Trial participants were randomized into five groups of five, in which low-dose or high-dose Ad26.COV2.S was given once or twice, or placebo was given on both occasions. Ad26.COV2.S was administered intramuscularly at a dose of 5x10^10 or 1x10^11 viral particles, either as one shot or as two shots given 56 days apart. The TCR-sequenced set comprised around 32 samples: about 19 Ad26.COV2.S vaccine recipients, 5 placebo recipients and 8 SARS-CoV-2 convalescent individuals. TCRbeta repertoire sequencing was used to assess the specificity and breadth of SARS-CoV-2-reactive T cell receptors after Ad26.COV2.S vaccination. Investigators remained blinded to trial group allocation during experiments and outcome assessment. Results the study describes overall, beyond this receptor: Compared with placebo recipients, Ad26.COV2.S recipients showed higher spike-specific TCR breadth (P = 0.0014). It was noted by the authors that total T cell responses may have been underestimated by the TCR breadth and depth analyses. The study lacked the statistical power to compare responses across vaccine doses or regimens. After vaccination, substantial breadth of spike-specific CD8+ and CD4+ T cell responses was reported. Vaccine and placebo recipients had comparable non-spike TCR breadth, which fits with the vaccine containing only spike.

The immunoSEQ Assay was the method used to sequence TCRbeta CDR3 regions. After extraction, genomic DNA underwent amplification by bias-controlled multiplex PCR, followed by high-throughput sequencing. Per the source publication's procedure: Collapsing and filtering of sequences were performed to quantify the absolute abundance of each unique TCRbeta CDR3 region. T cell fraction was estimated by normalizing TCRbeta template counts to usable DNA, with usable DNA measured through amplification of reference genes found in all nucleated cells. Repertoire TCRs were annotated as SARS-CoV-2-specific when V gene, CDR3 amino acid sequence and J gene were exactly matched to a known reactive TCR set. The reference SARS-CoV-2 TCR set was obtained from MIRA and was filtered for enrichment in COVID-19-positive ImmuneCODE repertoires, whereby public or cross-reactive TCRs were removed. Drawing on the MIRA antigens, annotated TCRs were analysed further at the level of specific ORF or position within ORF. Breadth was defined as the number of annotated unique rearrangements divided by the total number of unique productive rearrangements, and depth was defined as the summed frequency of the annotated unique rearrangements. TCR breadth was compared between groups using two-sided Wilcoxon rank-sum tests. Entries here come from immuneACCESS through TCRdb and include only in-frame sequences with V and J called. Some clones fail to appear in such tables; in the studies checked, an unresolved V gene covers under half of the shortfall, and the cause of the remainder is unknown. The DNA was the basis for D and trimming; V, J and clone size are from that table. Counted in this sample were about 320,000 clones; 90% of them appeared once. Around 5.5% of the sample rests with the top ten.

Material: peripheral blood, obtained in a trial of Ad26.COV2.S vaccine versus placebo. The rearranged chain carries TRBV5-1 and TRBJ1-1, with 8 junctional bases fitting TRBD1. The receptor was isolated from a person between 18 and 65 years old who received the Ad26.COV2.S COVID-19 vaccine or a placebo. CDR3 sequence: CASSLLMTGVNTEAFF. The sequenced DNA: TGCGCCAGCAGCTTACTAATGACAGGGGTGAACACTGAAGCTTTCTTT.